The next 25 T cell receptor beta chains were all read from a single sample in a study of shared clonotypes between healthy human individuals. Sequencing used immunoSEQ multiplex PCR; TCRdb keeps in-frame clones, though not all of them. The sample has some 1 million clones, about 70% seen once. Source material: memory CD4+ T cells sorted from blood. Subset meaning: CD45RA-negative fraction. The source is a man younger than 30 in good health.

The chain couples TRBV5-1 to TRBJ2-7; D possibly corresponds to TRBD1 (6 bases). Germline CDR1 and CDR2: SGHRS and YFSETQ. Trimming took 7 bases from V and 2 from J, leaving 10 bases between them. CDR3 size: 12 residues. The CDR3 reads CASRRDTYEQYF. The CDR3 nucleotides read TGCGCCAGCCGCAGGGACACCTACGAGCAGTACTTC.

DNA for the CDR3: TGTGCCAGCAGCCTTTTAACAGGGGAAGAGGAAGCTTTCTTT. This codes for CASSLLTGEEEAFF. The J gene is TRBJ1-1, the V gene TRBV28; 7 nucleotides align to TRBD1. The CDR3 covers 14 residues. Trimming cost V 6 bases and J 8 bases; bases outside gene matches: 12. Germline-derived CDR1 and CDR2 are MDHEN and SYDVKM.

V and J are TRBV19 and TRBJ1-2; D remains unclear. The CDR3 extends over 12 amino acids. Germline V gives CDR1 LNHDA, CDR2 SQIVND (reference sequence). V was pared by 5 bases and J by 2 bases, with 6 bases between. Here the CDR3 reads CASSRVNYGYTF. As DNA, the CDR3 is TGTGCCAGTAGTCGGGTGAACTATGGCTACACCTTC.

This clone was observed a few times. V usage is TRBV6-5 and J usage is TRBJ2-7, with a tentative D call TRBD2 (7 bases). Trimming cost V 9 bases and J 0 bases, with 15 bases left between them. CDR1 MNHEY and CDR2 SVGAGI come from the germline V gene. The CDR3 is 14 amino acids. The CDR3 sequence is CASRRGGGSYEQYF. In DNA, the CDR3 is TGTGCCAGTCGGCGGGGAGGGGGCTCCTACGAGCAGTACTTC.

V is TRBV30 and J is TRBJ2-5; the D gene is possibly TRBD2 (6 bases). There are 13 residues in the CDR3. V was shortened by 1 base and J by 9 bases, with 15 bases between the two germline ends. Germline V CDR1 and CDR2: GTSNPN, SVGIG (reference sequence). The CDR3 here is CAWSANPRGAQYF. The CDR3 DNA reads as TGTGCCTGGAGTGCTAACCCCCGCGGGGCCCAGTACTTC.

The chain employs TRBV5-1 and TRBJ2-3; tentatively, D is TRBD2 (6 bases). There are 15 residues in the CDR3. V lost 4 bases and J lost 2, with 14 bases in between. Germline values: CDR1 SGHRS, CDR2 YFSETQ. DNA of the CDR3: TGCGCCAGCAGCCAGCGTAGCGGTTACACAGATACGCAGTATTTT. Its translation is CASSQRSGYTDTQYF. Drawing the rest from reference TRBV5-1 and TRBJ2-3, the complete variable domain is KAGVTQTPRYLIKTRGQQVTLSCSPISGHRSVSWYQQTPGQGLQFLFEYFSETQRNKGNFPGRFSGRQFSNSRSEMNVSTLELGDSALYLCASSQRSGYTDTQYFGPGTRLTVL.

Concerning this clone itself: This sequence may be a read error, since a much larger clone differs from it by one base. This same CDR3 is encoded by further DNA sequences in the sample. V usage is TRBV14 and J usage is TRBJ2-7; 7 positions match TRBD1. Germline CDR1 and CDR2: SGHDN and FVKESK. Trimming at V came to 4 bases and at J to 0 bases, leaving 3 bases not matched to a gene. The CDR3 has 14 amino acids. The CDR3 region has the DNA TGTGCCAGCAGCCCACAGGGGATCTCCTACGAGCAGTACTTC. Amino acids: CASSPQGISYEQYF. Complete variable domain (other parts from reference TRBV14 and TRBJ2-7): EAGVTQFPSHSVIEKGQTVTLRCDPISGHDNLYWYRRVMGKEIKFLLHFVKESKQDESGMPNNRFLAERTGGTYSTLKVQPAELEDSGVYFCASSPQGISYEQYFGPGTRLTVT.

The chain combines TRBV5-4 with TRBJ2-7; weak D call: TRBD2 (5 bases). Trimming left V 4 bases short and J 9 bases short, with 20 bases between. Per germline, CDR1 SGHNT and CDR2 YYREEE (reference sequence). The CDR3 is 14 residues long. DNA for the CDR3: TGTGCCAGCAGCCCGGGCCGCGGAGGAGGCGGGCAGTACTTC. It specifies CASSPGRGGGGQYF.

To note about this clone: One end of the junction fails to match germline, which may point to a read error. The chain uses TRBV19 and TRBJ2-7; 7 nucleotides match TRBD1. The CDR3 covers 17 residues. CDR1 LNHDA and CDR2 SQIVND come from the germline V gene (reference sequence). This chain's CDR3 is CASSDAGTAYSSVRLNF. As DNA, the CDR3 is TGTGCCAGTAGTGATGCCGGGACAGCCTATTCTTCGGTCCGCCTGAACTTC.

In this sample, this clone turned up once. The J gene is TRBJ2-5, the V gene TRBV11-2; D perhaps matches TRBD2 (7 bases). This CDR3 is built from 17 residues. In germline, CDR1 is SGHAT, CDR2 FQNNGV. V lost 5 bases, J lost 5 bases, and 24 bases lay in between. Here the CDR3 DNA reads TGTGCCAGCAGCCCCCCTAGCGGACTACCCCAGGGGGAGACCCAGTACTTC. Its protein is CASSPPSGLPQGETQYF.

The rearrangement joins TRBV18 to TRBJ1-6, with D uncertain. Looked up from germline, CDR1 is KGHSH and CDR2 is LQKENI. CDR3 length equals 13 residues. With 6 bases removed from V and 6 bases from J, the gap between germline ends came to 9 bases. CDR3 loop: CASSSGGNSPLHF. In nucleotides, the CDR3 is TGTGCCAGCTCCTCAGGTGGTAATTCACCCCTCCACTTT.

The table lists this clone with a count of one. The chain is built from TRBV30 and TRBJ2-1; D is undetermined. V was shortened by 1 base and J by 1 base, with 8 bases between the two germline ends. The length of the CDR3 is 14 residues. The germline V gene encodes CDR1 GTSNPN and CDR2 SVGIG (reference sequence). The CDR3 protein is CAWSGMGSYNEQFF. CDR3 in DNA: TGTGCCTGGAGTGGAATGGGATCCTACAATGAGCAGTTCTTC.

The rearrangement joins TRBV6-5 to TRBJ2-3, with TRBD2 identical over 9 bases. CDR3 length: 14 residues. CDR1 is MNHEY and CDR2 is SVGAGI in the germline V gene. V was clipped by 7 bases and J by 4 bases; unmatched bases: 6. CDR3 bases: TGTGCCAGCAAAGAGCGGGGGGTTGCAGATACGCAGTATTTT. Amino acid sequence: CASKERGVADTQYF.

The chain couples TRBV2 to TRBJ2-7, with D unclear. Germline-derived CDR1 and CDR2 are SNHLY and FYNNEI. The V end was cut by 4 bases, the J end by 0 bases, with 7 bases between. This CDR3 has 13 residues. The DNA of the CDR3 is TGTGCCAGCAGTGGGACGGTCTCCTACGAGCAGTACTTC. Translation: CASSGTVSYEQYF.

The chain uses TRBV6-5 and TRBJ1-5, with D perhaps TRBD1 (6 bases). Germline assignment: CDR1 MNHEY and CDR2 SVGAGI. Trimming removed 2 bases at V and 5 bases at J, with 13 bases between. The CDR3 covers 15 residues. CDR3 region: CASSYTTGSDQPQHF. The CDR3, as DNA: TGTGCCAGCAGTTACACCACAGGGTCGGATCAGCCCCAGCATTTT.

The V call is TRBV9, the J call TRBJ2-3; no clear D gene. Trimming removed 3 bases at V and 7 bases at J, with 12 bases between. The CDR3 extends over 13 amino acids. The V gene's germline CDR1 is SGDLS and CDR2 YYNGEE. This chain's CDR3 is CASSERSANTQYF. The CDR3 nucleotides are TGTGCCAGCAGCGAACGAAGCGCGAATACGCAGTATTTT. Based on the CDR3 plus reference TRBV9 and TRBJ2-3, the full variable domain is DSGVTQTPKHLITATGQRVTLRCSPRSGDLSVYWYQQSLDQGLQFLIQYYNGEERAKGNILERFSAQQFPDLHSELNLSSLELGDSALYFCASSERSANTQYFGPGTRLTVL.

The chain employs TRBV5-1 and TRBJ2-5; 10 bases match TRBD2. The CDR3 covers 15 residues. Trimming cost V 3 bases and J 4 bases; bases outside gene matches: 6. Germline assignment: CDR1 SGHRS and CDR2 YFSETQ. The CDR3 here is CASSWAGTSVETQYF. The CDR3, as DNA: TGCGCCAGCAGCTGGGCGGGGACTAGCGTAGAGACCCAGTACTTC.

The chain combines TRBV7-6 with TRBJ2-5; the match to TRBD2 covers 13 bases. Germline V gene sequence: CDR1 SGHVS, CDR2 FNYEAQ. Trimming cost V 5 bases and J 5 bases; bases outside gene matches: 11. This CDR3 is 17 amino acids long. The CDR3, as DNA: TGTGCCAGCAGCCCGCGGACTAGCGGGAGCTCGTCGGAGACCCAGTACTTC. Translation gives CASSPRTSGSSSETQYF.

CDR3 sequence (DNA): TGTGCCATCAGCACTGGGACGCAGGCTAACTATGGCTACACCTTC. It is translated as CAISTGTQANYGYTF. The chain uses TRBV10-3 and TRBJ1-2; possibly TRBD1 for D (5 bases). The CDR3 runs to 15 residues. The V end lost 6 bases, the J end lost 0 bases, and 14 bases lay between the germline ends. Germline loops: CDR1 ENHRY, CDR2 SYGVKD.

The chain links TRBV2 to TRBJ1-4; D is possibly TRBD1 (5 bases). This CDR3 is 14 amino acids long. The V gene lost 8 bases and the J gene lost 7 bases, with 17 bases spanning the gap. CDR1 and CDR2 (germline): SNHLY, FYNNEI. As DNA, the CDR3 is TGTGCCAGCGAGGCAGCGGGGCGTGGTGAAAAACTGTTTTTT. It codes for CASEAAGRGEKLFF. Filled out from reference TRBV2 and TRBJ1-4, the complete variable domain reads EPEVTQTPSHQVTQMGQEVILRCVPISNHLYFYWYRQILGQKVEFLVSFYNNEISEKSEIFDDQFSVERPDGSNFTLKIRSTKLEDSAMYFCASEAAGRGEKLFFGSGTQLSVL.

The chain combines TRBV4-1 with TRBJ2-5; 13 nucleotides align to TRBD2. This CDR3 is built from 17 residues. The germline gives CDR1 MGHRA, CDR2 YSYEKL. The trim removed 0 bases at V and 1 base at J, leaving 2 bases unmatched. The CDR3 DNA reads as TGCGCCAGCAGCCAAGAACTAGCGGGGGGGCTCCAAGAGACCCAGTACTTC. This gives the protein CASSQELAGGLQETQYF.

This clone was seen a single time. The chain links TRBV9 to TRBJ2-3; D is perhaps TRBD1 or TRBD2 (5 bases each). Germline CDR1 is SGDLS and CDR2 is YYNGEE. The ends were cut back, 4 bases at V and 0 bases at J, with 15 bases in the middle. The CDR3 has 16 amino acids. The CDR3 DNA follows: TGTGCCAGCAGCCTAGAGTCCGGGGCTAGCACAGATACGCAGTATTTT. This translates into CASSLESGASTDTQYF.

The chain couples TRBV28 to TRBJ2-7, with a tentative D call TRBD1 (7 bases). This CDR3 is 12 amino acids long. The V end was cut by 4 bases, the J end by 12 bases, with 16 bases between. The V gene's germline CDR1 is MDHEN and CDR2 SYDVKM. The CDR3 here is CASSSRRGPPYF. The CDR3 DNA follows: TGTGCCAGCAGTTCCCGGAGGGGGCCCCCGTACTTC. Combining the CDR3 with reference TRBV28 and TRBJ2-7 gives the whole variable domain DVKVTQSSRYLVKRTGEKVFLECVQDMDHENMFWYRQDPGLGLRLIYFSYDVKMKEKGDIPEGYSVSREKKERFSLILESASTNQTSMYLCASSSRRGPPYFGPGTRLTVT.

This clone was counted a few times. The CDR3 bases are TGTGCCAGCAGCTTGGCCTGGCTAGCGGGATACAATGAGCAGTTCTTC. Its protein is CASSLAWLAGYNEQFF. This chain links TRBV5-6 with TRBJ2-1; 9 bases are a match to TRBD2. The CDR3 contains 16 residues. With 0 bases clipped from V and 4 bases from J, the junction kept 5 bases outside the gene matches. Germline-derived CDR1 and CDR2 are SGHDT and YYEEEE. The whole variable domain, remainder taken from reference TRBV5-6 and TRBJ2-1, is DAGVTQSPTHLIKTRGQQVTLRCSPKSGHDTVSWYQQALGQGPQFIFQYYEEEERQRGNFPDRFSGHQFPNYSSELNVNALLLGDSALYLCASSLAWLAGYNEQFFGPGTRLTVL.

With regard to this clone: This CDR3 is also generated by other DNA sequences in the sample. The V call is TRBV5-1, the J call TRBJ2-3; D gene unclear. CDR1 is SGHRS, CDR2 YFSETQ, per germline. The CDR3 spans 15 residues. With 0 bases removed from V and 0 bases from J, the gap between germline ends came to 8 bases. Here the CDR3 reads CASSLGLPSTDTQYF. For the CDR3, the DNA is TGCGCCAGCAGCTTGGGGCTCCCTAGCACAGATACGCAGTATTTT.